The clone carrying this T cell receptor (beta chain) has more than one count but fewer than ten. Its specificity is not known. This record belongs to a study of beta chain features in type 1 diabetes. Study summary: In age, gender and cell yields, patients were similar to healthy donors. All samples combined gave around 98,000,000 sorted cells for examination.

Isolated RNA was reverse transcribed in full, so expressed TCRB transcripts were sequenced. TCRdb keeps only in-frame clones here, not all; method: immunoSEQ multiplex PCR. The table lists 300,000 to 350,000 clones, around 9.3% of them singletons. Study conclusions and caveats: Among all four CD4+ subsets, Type 1 diabetes patients had TCRB CDR3s that were moderately but significantly shorter. Reduced insertions and increased deletions marked VDJ junctions in type 1 diabetes patients. Cells expressing TCR highly could be over-represented by cDNA sequencing.

This TCR derives from a man aged 25-45 years with type 1 diabetes. Input material: central memory CD4+ T cells from blood.

The CDR3 coding sequence is TGTGCCAGCAGTCCAACTCAAGAGGGGGATGGCTACACCTTC. It translates to CASSPTQEGDGYTF. This rearrangement joins TRBV6-5 to TRBJ1-2, with D perhaps TRBD1 (6 bases). Germline V gene lookup returns CDR1 MNHEY and CDR2 SVGAGI. With 5 bases removed from V and 6 bases from J, the gap between germline ends came to 16 bases. The CDR3 has 14 residues.